The 3 T cell receptor beta chains in this list originate from one sample, sequenced in a study of T cell responses to AZD1222 COVID-19 vaccine. Only in-frame clones appear in the TCRdb table, and some are missing; sequencing was by immunoSEQ multiplex PCR. The sample records 210,000 or so clones, roughly 94% being singletons. Sequences were derived from peripheral blood, sampled 28 days after the second dose of the MenACWY control vaccine. These receptors were obtained from an adult who received the MenACWY meningococcal vaccine as a control.

The gene calls are TRBV5-1 and TRBJ2-3; no clear D. Germline V gene lookup returns CDR1 SGHRS and CDR2 YFSETQ. Deletions cut 4 bases from V and 4 bases from J, with 10 bases between. The CDR3 has 13 amino acids. The DNA of the CDR3 is TGCGCCAGCAGCGATAGGGCCCCAGATACGCAGTATTTT. The encoded protein is CASSDRAPDTQYF.

J is TRBJ1-6 and V is TRBV6-5; the D gene is possibly TRBD1 (6 bases). This CDR3 has 15 amino acids. Looked up from germline, CDR1 is MNHEY and CDR2 is SVGAGI. Trimming pared 2 bases from V and 8 bases from J, leaving 13 bases between. Written as DNA, the CDR3 is TGTGCCAGCAGTTACGGAGGCAAGGGGGATTCACCCCTCCACTTT. This translates into CASSYGGKGDSPLHF.

The chain links TRBV9 to TRBJ1-4, with unresolved D. Deletions cut 0 bases from V and 4 bases from J, with 13 bases between. Germline V lookup: CDR1 SGDLS, CDR2 YYNGEE. CDR3 length: 16 residues. DNA for the CDR3: TGTGCCAGCAGCGTAGGAGGACGGGGAGATAATGAAAAACTGTTTTTT. It is translated as CASSVGGRGDNEKLFF.